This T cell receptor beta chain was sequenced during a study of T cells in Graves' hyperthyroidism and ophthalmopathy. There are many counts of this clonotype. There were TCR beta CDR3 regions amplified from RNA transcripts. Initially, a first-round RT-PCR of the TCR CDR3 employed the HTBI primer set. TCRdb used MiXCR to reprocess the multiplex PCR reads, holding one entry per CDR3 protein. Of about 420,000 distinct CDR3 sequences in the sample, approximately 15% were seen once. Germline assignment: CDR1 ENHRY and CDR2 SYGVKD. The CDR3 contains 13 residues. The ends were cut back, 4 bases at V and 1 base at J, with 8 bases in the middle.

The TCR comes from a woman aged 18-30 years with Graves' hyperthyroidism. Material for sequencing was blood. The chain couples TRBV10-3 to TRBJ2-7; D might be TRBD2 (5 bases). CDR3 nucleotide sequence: TGTGCCATCAGTGGGGGAGCTTCCTACGAGCAGTACTTC. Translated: CAISGGASYEQYF.